These 26 T cell receptor beta chains originate from one sample sequenced in a study of T cells in Graves' hyperthyroidism and ophthalmopathy. Regions amplified from RNA transcripts were the TCR beta CDR3 regions. Using the HTBI primer set, a first-round RT-PCR was run on the TCR CDR3. A single record per CDR3 protein comes from TCRdb applying MiXCR to the multiplex PCR reads. The sample holds 540,000 or so distinct CDR3 sequences, around 14% seen once. Source material: blood. All receptors come from a woman aged 25 to 45 with Graves' hyperthyroidism.

The J gene is TRBJ2-1, the V gene TRBV2, with TRBD2 matching over 7 bases. Losses at the gene ends were 8 bases for V and 9 bases for J; bases not matched to a gene: 16. The CDR3 is 15 residues long. Germline loops: CDR1 SNHLY, CDR2 FYNNEI. In DNA, the CDR3 is TGTGCCAGCGCTCTCCGCGGGAGTGGGGAAAGTGAGCAGTTCTTC. Encoded protein: CASALRGSGESEQFF. The variable domain in full, completed from reference TRBV2 and TRBJ2-1, reads EPEVTQTPSHQVTQMGQEVILRCVPISNHLYFYWYRQILGQKVEFLVSFYNNEISEKSEIFDDQFSVERPDGSNFTLKIRSTKLEDSAMYFCASALRGSGESEQFFGPGTRLTVL.

Points on this clonotype: Being one base from a much bigger clone, this may be a read error. The chain carries TRBV14 and TRBJ2-7; possibly TRBD2 for D (6 bases). The germline V gene has CDR1 SGHDN and CDR2 FVKESK. The CDR3 runs to 13 residues. CDR3 amino acids: CACSQGGAYEQYF. CDR3 nucleotide sequence: TGTGCCTGCAGCCAAGGAGGGGCCTACGAGCAGTACTTC.

This clonotype was counted at least ten times. The chain is built from TRBV5-1 and TRBJ1-4, with 10 bases identical to TRBD1. Germline-derived CDR1 and CDR2 are SGHRS and YFSETQ. V lost 3 bases, J lost 4 bases, and 12 bases stayed unmatched. CDR3 length equals 18 residues. The CDR3 region has the DNA TGCGCCAGCAGCTGGGGACAGGGGATTTCCGAGGGTAATGAAAAACTGTTTTTT. Amino acid sequence: CASSWGQGISEGNEKLFF.

This clonotype was found a few times. The J gene is TRBJ1-1, the V gene TRBV9; possible D gene TRBD1, 6 bases. Germline CDR1 SGDLS, CDR2 YYNGEE. V lost 2 bases, J lost 1 base, and 18 bases lay in between. This CDR3 spans 17 amino acids. CDR3 bases: TGTGCCAGCAGCGTCCTCCCGGCGCAGGGACAGAACACTGAAGCTTTCTTT. It translates to CASSVLPAQGQNTEAFF.

The sample holds many counts of this clonotype. V gene TRBV6-2 or TRBV6-3 combines with J gene TRBJ1-5; possibly TRBD1 for D (5 bases). Looked up from germline, CDR1 is MNHEY and CDR2 is SVGEGT. CDR3 length: 15 amino acids. The V end was cut by 2 bases, the J end by 5 bases, with 13 bases between. CDR3: CASSYLQGGDQPQHF. CDR3 in DNA: TGTGCCAGCAGTTACCTTCAGGGTGGCGATCAGCCCCAGCATTTT.

This clonotype showed up just a few times. The rearrangement joins TRBV10-3 to TRBJ2-1; TRBD2 matches 11 bases. The CDR3 is 15 residues long. The V gene's germline CDR1 is ENHRY and CDR2 SYGVKD. The junction had 6 bases not matched to a gene; V was cut back by 7 bases and J by 4 bases. The CDR3 region is CAITPGLAAYNEQFF. The DNA of the CDR3 is TGTGCCATCACTCCGGGACTAGCGGCATACAATGAGCAGTTCTTC.

The chain joins TRBV20-1 to TRBJ2-3; possibly TRBD1 for D (5 bases). The J call could be wrong; TRBJ1-5 is a better fit for the DNA end. This CDR3 has 16 amino acids. Germline V gene sequence: CDR1 DFQATT, CDR2 SNEGSKA (reference sequence). In nucleotides, the CDR3 is TGCAGTGCTAGGGCGGGACTAGCGGGGTACACAGATACGCAGCATTTT. Translating it yields CSARAGLAGYTDTQHF.

This clonotype was seen more than once but under ten times. The genes are TRBV27 and TRBJ2-2; 8 bases map to TRBD2. CDR1 and CDR2 from the germline V gene are MNHEY and SMNVEV (reference sequence). The CDR3 has 15 residues. Trimming cost V 6 bases and J 3 bases; bases outside gene matches: 6. The DNA of the CDR3 is TGTGCCAGCAGATTTTCGACTAGCGACACCGGGGAGCTGTTTTTT. Its protein is CASRFSTSDTGELFF.

V is TRBV12-3 or TRBV12-4 and J is TRBJ2-2; D gene ambiguous. The CDR3 contains 15 residues. Between the trimmed V and J ends, which lost 6 bases and 0 bases, there was a span of 11 bases. In DNA form, the CDR3 reads TGTGCCAGCAGCGACGGAAACACGAACACCGGGGAGCTGTTTTTT. It codes for CASSDGNTNTGELFF.

This clonotype was observed a handful of times. CDR3 in DNA: TGTGCCAGCAGCTTGTATCTAGTCGGGAATCAGCCCCAGCATTTT. This gives the protein CASSLYLVGNQPQHF. This chain joins TRBV5-5 and TRBJ1-5; D not certain. The germline V gene encodes CDR1 SGHKS and CDR2 YYEKEE (reference sequence). Trimming took 1 base from V and 4 from J, leaving 12 bases between them. The CDR3 spans 15 residues. The full variable domain, in which reference TRBV5-5 and TRBJ1-5 provide the parts outside the CDR3, is DAGVTQSPTHLIKTRGQQVTLRCSPISGHKSVSWYQQVLGQGPQFIFQYYEKEERGRGNFPDRFSARQFPNYSSELNVNALLLGDSALYLCASSLYLVGNQPQHFGDGTRLSIL.

This clonotype occurred many times. The chain carries TRBV20-1 and TRBJ1-1, with a weak D call TRBD1 (5 bases). CDR3 length: 12 residues. Germline V lookup: CDR1 DFQATT, CDR2 SNEGSKA (reference sequence). The chain's CDR3 is CSSGGVGTEAFF. In nucleotides, the CDR3 is TGCAGCTCGGGGGGGGTAGGCACTGAAGCTTTCTTT.

This clonotype showed up many times. This chain links TRBV4-2 with TRBJ2-7, with D tentatively TRBD2 (5 bases). CDR1 and CDR2 from the germline V gene are LGHNA and YNFKEQ. The CDR3 has 14 residues. Trimming stripped 3 bases from V and 3 bases from J, with 12 bases between. CDR3 in DNA: TGTGCCAGCAGCCAGGCGAGGGTAGACTACGAGCAGTACTTC. The encoded protein is CASSQARVDYEQYF.

This clonotype showed up many times. This chain joins TRBV20-1 and TRBJ1-2; D gene uncertain. Trimming removed 0 bases from V and 6 bases from J, with 17 bases in between. CDR3 length equals 15 residues. CDR1 is DFQATT and CDR2 is SNEGSKA in the germline V gene (reference sequence). The CDR3 DNA is TGCAGTGCTAGAGATTGGGGTTCCCCGCAACATGGCTACACCTTC. It encodes CSARDWGSPQHGYTF.

This clonotype was observed a few times. The V and J genes are TRBV15 and TRBJ1-2; D is perhaps TRBD1 (6 bases). This CDR3 contains 12 residues. Germline loops: CDR1 LNHNV, CDR2 YYDKDF (reference sequence). The V end was cut by 6 bases, the J end by 3 bases, with 8 bases between. In DNA, the CDR3 is TGTGCCACCAGGACAGGAGACTATGGCTACACCTTC. It yields the protein CATRTGDYGYTF.

This clonotype came up many times. At one end, the junction sequence differs from germline, possibly due to a read error. This chain links TRBV3-1 with TRBJ1-2; D not resolved. The CDR3 loop spans 13 amino acids. The germline gives CDR1 LGHDT, CDR2 YNNKEL (reference sequence). CDR3 loop: CAGSQDIGRGYTF. The DNA of the CDR3 is TGTGCCGGCAGCCAAGATATAGGGAGAGGCTACACCTTC.

This clonotype came up a few times. The chain employs TRBV7-9 and TRBJ2-3, with 7 bases that match TRBD2. V gave up 6 bases and J gave up 5 bases; unmatched junction bases: 8. Germline loops: CDR1 SEHNR, CDR2 FQNEAQ (reference sequence). CDR3 size: 14 residues. In nucleotides, the CDR3 is TGTGCCAGCAGTGCAAGCGGGGCGAAAGATACGCAGTATTTT. This encodes CASSASGAKDTQYF.

V and J are TRBV12-3 or TRBV12-4 and TRBJ2-3; 10 nucleotides line up with TRBD2. The CDR3 has 14 amino acids. V trimming: 3 bases; J trimming: 5 bases; junction bases outside the gene matches: 2. CDR3 in DNA: TGTGCCAGCAGTTTGGGACTAGCGCGAGATACGCAGTATTTT. Amino acids: CASSLGLARDTQYF.

About this clonotype itself: A much larger clone differs from this one at a single base, so this may be a read error. J is TRBJ1-1 and V is TRBV7-2; no reliable D call. V lost 5 bases, J lost 4 bases, and 5 bases lay in between. CDR3 size: 11 residues. Germline V gene data show CDR1 as SGHTA and CDR2 as FQGNSA. CDR3 in DNA: TGTACCAGCAGCCCCCTCACTGAAGCTTTCTTT. Translating gives CTSSPLTEAFF. The full variable domain, rest sourced from reference TRBV7-2 and TRBJ1-1, is GAGVSQSPSNKVTEKGKDVELRCDPISGHTALYWYRQSLGQGLEFLIYFQGNSAPDKSGLPSDRFSAERTGGSVSTLTIQRTQQEDSAVYLCTSSPLTEAFFGQGTRLTVV.

CDR3 sequence (DNA): TGTGCCAGCAGCACCAGAGGGGACAGCTCCTACGAGCAGTACTTC. Translated: CASSTRGDSSYEQYF. This rearrangement joins TRBV9 to TRBJ2-7; 7 nucleotides line up with TRBD1. Losses at the gene ends were 4 bases for V and 0 bases for J; bases not matched to a gene: 7. There are 15 residues in the CDR3. Germline CDR1 and CDR2: SGDLS and YYNGEE.

This clonotype has at least ten counts. The genes are TRBV5-1 and TRBJ2-2, with D unresolved. V was pared by 0 bases and J by 0 bases, with 12 bases between. Germline assignment: CDR1 SGHRS and CDR2 YFSETQ. The CDR3 runs 17 residues. The CDR3 sequence is CASSLALGGTNTGELFF. The CDR3 coding sequence is TGCGCCAGCAGCTTGGCCCTGGGCGGAACGAACACCGGGGAGCTGTTTTTT.

This clonotype was observed a few times. The chain is built from TRBV27 and TRBJ2-2, with a possible D match to TRBD2 (6 bases). The CDR3 is 16 residues long. V lost 7 bases, J lost 11 bases, and 26 bases lay in between. CDR1 and CDR2 from the germline V gene are MNHEY and SMNVEV (reference sequence). This CDR3 is CASTFTDWRGTEELFF. For the CDR3, the DNA is TGTGCCAGCACCTTCACAGACTGGAGGGGCACCGAAGAGCTGTTTTTT.

The chain couples TRBV18 to TRBJ2-2; possible D gene TRBD1, 5 bases. This CDR3 comprises 14 residues. Germline assignment: CDR1 KGHSH and CDR2 LQKENI. V lost 4 bases and J 1 base, leaving 7 bases between the germline ends. CDR3 coding DNA: TGTGCCAGCTCACAGACAGTGAACACCGGGGAGCTGTTTTTT. Protein product: CASSQTVNTGELFF.

There are many counts of this clonotype. The chain combines TRBV6-1 with TRBJ2-7; 11 bases agree with TRBD2. J was trimmed by 5 bases and V by 7 bases; bases with no gene match: 7. CDR3 size: 14 residues. Germline values: CDR1 MNHNS, CDR2 SASEGT. Here the CDR3 DNA reads TGTGCCAGCATCAGGCAACTAGCGGGAGACGAGCAGTACTTC. The encoded protein is CASIRQLAGDEQYF.

This clonotype showed up many times. The chain recombines TRBV10-3 with TRBJ2-1; 8 nucleotides line up with TRBD2. V shed 0 bases, J shed 7 bases, and the junction held 8 bases outside the gene matches. The length of the CDR3 is 16 residues. CDR1 is ENHRY and CDR2 is SYGVKD in the germline V gene. The CDR3 DNA sequence: TGTGCCATCAGTGAGTCTCGGGCGGGAGGAGGGAATGAGCAGTTCTTC. It yields the protein CAISESRAGGGNEQFF.

The chain combines TRBV6-1 with TRBJ1-2, with D possibly being TRBD1 (6 bases). Trimming cost V 5 bases and J 8 bases, with 15 bases left between them. The germline gives CDR1 MNHNS, CDR2 SASEGT. The CDR3 sequence is 13 residues long. The CDR3 bases are TGTGCCAGCAGTTCAACAGGGTATTTCGGCTACACCTTC. This translates into CASSSTGYFGYTF.

This rearrangement joins TRBV9 to TRBJ1-1; 11 bases are a match to TRBD1. V shed 4 bases, J shed 4 bases, and the junction held 12 bases outside the gene matches. Germline CDR1 and CDR2: SGDLS and YYNGEE. The CDR3 runs to 17 residues. This CDR3 reads CASSPTGQGVVGTEAFF. The CDR3 DNA reads as TGTGCCAGCAGCCCCACGGGACAGGGGGTTGTCGGCACTGAAGCTTTCTTT.